Sequencing of this T cell receptor (beta chain) was carried out in a study of STAT3 mutations in large granular lymphocyte leukemia. This CDR3 has 14 amino acids. CDR1 is SGHNT and CDR2 is YYREEE in the germline V gene (reference sequence). V was pared by 3 bases and J by 6 bases, with 13 bases between. The method was immunoSEQ multiplex PCR; TCRdb's version includes in-frame clones alone and lacks a portion of them. The sample has around 33,000 clones, roughly 80% seen once. Study results and caveats: Suggested: STAT3 mutation was not the ancestral event for these clonal expansions. At least one immunodominant TCR beta clonotype appeared in every T-cell large granular lymphocyte leukemia patient. Variable sampling intervals and differing treatment regimens complicated linking therapy response to TCR clonal burden changes. Some patients had persisting codominant clonotypes that could mask small clones.

Notes on this clone: Its antigen is not identified.

The sequence derives from a woman between 50 and 59 years old with T-cell large granular lymphocyte leukemia. Some clones in this sample may be carry-over from other donors' samples. Source material: peripheral blood mononuclear cells. This sequence joins TRBV5-4 and TRBJ2-1; tentatively, D is TRBD2 (6 bases). DNA for the CDR3: TGTGCCAGCAGCTCCCGGGACTCACCCAATGAGCAGTTCTTC. Its protein is CASSSRDSPNEQFF.